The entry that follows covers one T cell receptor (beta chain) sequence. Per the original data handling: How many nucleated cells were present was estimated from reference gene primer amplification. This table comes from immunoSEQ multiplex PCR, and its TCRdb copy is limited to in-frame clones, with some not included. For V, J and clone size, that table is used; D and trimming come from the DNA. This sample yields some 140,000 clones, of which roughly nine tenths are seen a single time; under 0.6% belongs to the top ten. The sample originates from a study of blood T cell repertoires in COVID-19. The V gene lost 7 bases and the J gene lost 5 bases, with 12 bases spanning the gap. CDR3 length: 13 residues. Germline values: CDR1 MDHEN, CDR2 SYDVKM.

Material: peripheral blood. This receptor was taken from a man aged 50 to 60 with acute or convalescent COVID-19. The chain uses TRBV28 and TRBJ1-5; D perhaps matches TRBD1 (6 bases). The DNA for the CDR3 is TGTGCCAGCACAGGACAGCGATATCAGCCCCAGCATTTT. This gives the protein CASTGQRYQPQHF.